This T cell receptor (beta chain) appears in the sequencing data of a study of identical twins. TCRdb itself ran the 5' RACE reads through MiXCR, one entry per CDR3 protein. The sample has about 890,000 distinct CDR3 sequences, 12% seen once. Study-wide results and limits: Zero-insertion findings could be partly confounded by invariant cells (MAIT and iNKT cells).

The CDR3 length is 15 residues. Germline CDR1 reads ENHRY; CDR2 reads SYGVKD. V gave up 0 bases and J gave up 1 base; unmatched junction bases: 2. This clonotype was picked up a small number of times. No antigen is known for it. A further study also used this sample, focusing on yellow fever vaccine responses in identical twins. That study reports: Reportedly, twins' vaccine T cell responses looked partly convergent and partly personalized.

The clonotype originates from a woman aged 18-29 years in good health. The sequenced sample consisted of PBMCs. The chain employs TRBV10-3 and TRBJ1-1; 7 positions match TRBD1. DNA for the CDR3: TGTGCCATCAGTGAGTCTTCAGGGGGGAACACTGAAGCTTTCTTT. It codes for CAISESSGGNTEAFF.